The sample holds a few counts of the clone carrying this TCR beta chain. This sample is part of a study of T cell changes during pregnancy in multiple sclerosis. Profiled with immunoSEQ multiplex PCR; TCRdb holds only in-frame clones, not every one. The table records about 57,000 clones, 90% to 95% of them present only once. Germline V lookup: CDR1 MGHRA, CDR2 YSYEKL. Trimming removed 0 bases from V and 0 bases from J; junction bases left unmatched: 8. CDR3 length equals 17 residues. The specimen was CD4+ T cells from peripheral blood mononuclear cells, collected before pregnancy. This TCR was sampled from a female donor with multiple sclerosis, enrolled in a pregnancy study. This chain connects TRBV4-1 to TRBJ2-7; 7 bases align to TRBD1. CDR3 in amino acids: CASSQDYRTGSSYEQYF. The DNA for the CDR3 is TGCGCCAGCAGCCAAGATTACAGGACAGGCAGCTCCTACGAGCAGTACTTC.